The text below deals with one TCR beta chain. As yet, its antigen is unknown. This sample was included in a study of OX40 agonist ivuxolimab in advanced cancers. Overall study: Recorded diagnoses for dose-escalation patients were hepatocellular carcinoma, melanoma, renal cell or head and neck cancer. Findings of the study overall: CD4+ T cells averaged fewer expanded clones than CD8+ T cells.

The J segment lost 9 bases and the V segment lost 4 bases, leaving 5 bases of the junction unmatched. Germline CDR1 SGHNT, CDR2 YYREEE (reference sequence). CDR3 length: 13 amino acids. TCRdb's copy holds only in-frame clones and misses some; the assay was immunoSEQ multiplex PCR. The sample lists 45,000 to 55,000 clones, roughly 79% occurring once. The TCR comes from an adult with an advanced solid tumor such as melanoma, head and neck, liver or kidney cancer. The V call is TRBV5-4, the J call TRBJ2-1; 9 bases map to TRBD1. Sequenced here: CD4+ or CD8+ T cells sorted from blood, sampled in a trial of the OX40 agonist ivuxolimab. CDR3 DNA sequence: TGTGCCAGCAGCGGAAGACAGGGGGGTGAGCAGTTCTTC. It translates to CASSGRQGGEQFF.